These 31 T cell receptor beta chains share one sample of origin, sequenced in a study of OX40 agonist ivuxolimab in advanced cancers. TCRdb's table, derived via immunoSEQ multiplex PCR, lists solely in-frame clones and lacks some. The table shows 85,000 to 95,000 clones, with about 91% occurring only once. Specimen: CD4+ or CD8+ T cells sorted from blood, collected in a trial of the OX40 agonist ivuxolimab. These TCRs come from an adult with an advanced solid tumor such as melanoma, head and neck, liver or kidney cancer.

The chain uses TRBV6-1 and TRBJ1-5, with D perhaps TRBD1 (5 bases). There are 14 residues in the CDR3. Between the trimmed V and J ends, which lost 3 bases and 1 base, there was a span of 7 bases. From germline, CDR1 is MNHNS and CDR2 SASEGT. The CDR3 here is CASSDSGSNQPQHF. The CDR3 bases are TGTGCCAGCAGTGATTCAGGGAGCAATCAGCCCCAGCATTTT.

The V call is TRBV10-3, the J call TRBJ2-7; 13 bases agree with TRBD2. The V gene end was trimmed by 4 bases and the J gene end by 5 bases; junction bases not matched to a gene: 8. The CDR3 is 16 amino acids. CDR1 is ENHRY and CDR2 is SYGVKD in the germline V gene. CDR3 sequence: CAISAPGTSGNHEQYF. DNA for the CDR3: TGTGCCATCAGTGCCCCGGGGACTAGCGGGAACCACGAGCAGTACTTC.

This clone was detected a few times. The rearrangement links TRBV19 to TRBJ2-2; D is ambiguous. Germline loops: CDR1 LNHDA, CDR2 SQIVND (reference sequence). The CDR3 contains 14 residues. Trimming took 3 bases from V and 8 from J, leaving 13 bases between them. The CDR3 DNA sequence: TGTGCCAGTAGTATGAGTAAGGCAGCGGGGGAGCTGTTTTTT. This gives the protein CASSMSKAAGELFF.

The V and J genes are TRBV5-4 and TRBJ2-5; D gene unclear. Trimming took off 7 bases at V and 0 bases at J, with 10 bases between the two ends. CDR1 and CDR2 (germline): SGHNT, YYREEE (reference sequence). The CDR3 extends over 13 amino acids. CDR3 loop: CASRADYQETQYF. CDR3 sequence (DNA): TGTGCCAGCCGGGCAGATTACCAAGAGACCCAGTACTTC.

The chain is built from TRBV30 and TRBJ2-7; no reliable D call. The V and J ends lost 8 bases and 3 bases respectively, with 17 bases between them. The CDR3 sequence is 13 residues long. The germline V gene has CDR1 GTSNPN and CDR2 SVGIG (reference sequence). The CDR3 here is CAGVSTNNYEQYF. CDR3 bases: TGTGCCGGAGTTTCGACAAACAACTACGAGCAGTACTTC.

V is TRBV4-2 and J is TRBJ2-7; perhaps TRBD2 as D (6 bases). The CDR3 is made up of 15 amino acids. CDR1 is LGHNA, CDR2 YNFKEQ, per germline. V was clipped by 0 bases and J by 0 bases, with 9 bases between them. The CDR3 protein is CASSQDPGGSYEQYF. The CDR3 nucleotides read TGTGCCAGCAGCCAAGATCCCGGGGGCTCCTACGAGCAGTACTTC.

V and J are TRBV28 and TRBJ1-3; tentatively, D is TRBD1 (5 bases). The CDR3 loop spans 14 amino acids. V shed 11 bases and J shed 4 bases, with 18 bases lying between them. Germline values: CDR1 MDHEN, CDR2 SYDVKM. CDR3 loop: CAAASPGPGNTIYF. DNA for the CDR3: TGTGCCGCAGCCTCCCCAGGGCCCGGAAACACCATATATTTT.

This clone was seen only a few times. This CDR3 is CASSSRRNEQFF. DNA of the CDR3: TGTGCCAGCAGTTCCCGACGTAATGAGCAGTTCTTC. V is TRBV28 and J is TRBJ2-1; D is unresolved. Between the trimmed V and J ends, which lost 4 bases and 7 bases, there was a span of 8 bases. Germline lookup yields CDR1 MDHEN and CDR2 SYDVKM. The length of the CDR3 is 12 residues.

A word on this clone: This sample includes further DNA sequences coding for the same CDR3. The V call is TRBV9, the J call TRBJ2-3; 7 bases line up with TRBD2. The germline CDR1 and CDR2 sequences are SGDLS and YYNGEE. J lost 1 base, V lost 0 bases, and 2 bases had no gene match. The CDR3 sequence is 15 residues long. CDR3 nucleotides: TGTGCCAGCAGCGTAGGCGCGGGGGGCACAGATACGCAGTATTTT. It encodes CASSVGAGGTDTQYF.

The chain links TRBV7-3 to TRBJ2-1, with D perhaps matching TRBD2 (6 bases). Germline V gene sequence: CDR1 SGHTA, CDR2 FQGTGA. The CDR3 has 13 amino acids. V lost 4 bases to trimming and J lost 7 bases, with 11 bases between them. CDR3 region: CASSSGRGNEQFF. The CDR3 coding sequence is TGTGCCAGCAGCTCTGGGCGGGGTAATGAGCAGTTCTTC.

This chain links TRBV4-3 with TRBJ1-3; D uncertain. CDR3 length equals 17 residues. CDR1 and CDR2 from the germline V gene are LGHNA and YSLEER. V was pared by 0 bases and J by 0 bases, with 12 bases between. The CDR3 region is CASSQDGRGRSGNTIYF. DNA for the CDR3: TGCGCCAGCAGCCAAGATGGACGCGGTCGCTCTGGAAACACCATATATTTT.

This rearrangement joins TRBV19 to TRBJ1-1; 12 bases are a match to TRBD1. The CDR3 covers 17 residues. CDR1 is LNHDA and CDR2 is SQIVND in the germline V gene (reference sequence). V gave up 5 bases and J gave up 5 bases; unmatched junction bases: 12. The CDR3 spells CASSRGGTGGAGTEAFF. The CDR3 bases are TGTGCCAGTAGTCGTGGGGGGACAGGGGGCGCAGGGACTGAAGCTTTCTTT.

The chain carries TRBV27 and TRBJ1-1, with 8 positions matching TRBD1. The J segment lost 4 bases and the V segment lost 5 bases, leaving 12 bases of the junction unmatched. The CDR3 length is 16 residues. CDR1 is MNHEY and CDR2 is SMNVEV in the germline V gene (reference sequence). CDR3 nucleotides: TGTGCCAGCAGTCAACAAGGACAGGGTTGGTCCACTGAAGCTTTCTTT. This gives the protein CASSQQGQGWSTEAFF.

The gene calls are TRBV30 and TRBJ1-1; D is unclear. The germline V and J ends were trimmed by 3 bases and 1 base, with 6 bases remaining between them. This CDR3 region has 12 residues. Germline CDR1 GTSNPN, CDR2 SVGIG (reference sequence). CDR3 coding DNA: TGTGCCTGGAGCTGGGAGAACACTGAAGCTTTCTTT. Translating it yields CAWSWENTEAFF.

The chain has TRBV11-3 and TRBJ2-5, with 8 bases matching TRBD2. This CDR3 is 14 amino acids long. V was pared by 2 bases and J by 4 bases, with 3 bases of the junction left unmatched. Germline-derived CDR1 and CDR2 are SGHNT and YENEEA. The CDR3 DNA follows: TGTGCCAGCAGCTTAACGGGAGGGTCAGAGACCCAGTACTTC. It specifies CASSLTGGSETQYF.

V gene TRBV27 combines with J gene TRBJ2-2; TRBD1 agrees at 8 bases. V lost 7 bases and J lost 3; bases outside the gene matches: 7. Germline loops: CDR1 MNHEY, CDR2 SMNVEV (reference sequence). CDR3 length equals 15 residues. DNA for the CDR3: TGTGCCAGCAAGCACAGGGGGTTTGACACCGGGGAGCTGTTTTTT. Amino acids: CASKHRGFDTGELFF.

V is TRBV27 and J is TRBJ2-1, with 7 positions matching TRBD1. CDR1 and CDR2 from the germline V gene are MNHEY and SMNVEV (reference sequence). The CDR3 is 16 residues long. Unmatched junction bases numbered 5, after V lost 3 bases and J lost 0 bases. Here the CDR3 DNA reads TGTGCCAGCAGTTTTAGGGGGCAATTCTCCTACAATGAGCAGTTCTTC. Its protein product is CASSFRGQFSYNEQFF.

This clone was picked up a small number of times. V usage is TRBV7-8 and J usage is TRBJ1-3, with D uncertain. Germline loops: CDR1 SGHVS, CDR2 FQNEAQ. The CDR3 spans 11 residues. The ends were cut back, 7 bases at V and 4 bases at J, with 5 bases in the middle. The CDR3 reads CASTQGNTIYF. DNA for the CDR3: TGTGCCAGCACCCAAGGAAACACCATATATTTT.

The chain couples TRBV5-1 to TRBJ1-3, with 7 bases that match TRBD1. This CDR3 has 16 amino acids. Germline V gene data show CDR1 as SGHRS and CDR2 as YFSETQ. The ends lost 0 bases at V and 3 bases at J; junction bases unmatched: 6. The CDR3 bases are TGCGCCAGCAGCTTGGTTGGTGGACAGGATGGAAACACCATATATTTT. Residues: CASSLVGGQDGNTIYF.

CDR3 nucleotide sequence: TGTGCCAGCAGCTTGGAGGGGTGGGCGGACACTGAAGCTTTCTTT. Translation: CASSLEGWADTEAFF. This chain joins TRBV5-6 and TRBJ1-1; tentatively, D is TRBD1 (5 bases). CDR3 length: 15 residues. Deletions cut 0 bases from V and 3 bases from J, with 12 bases between. Germline V CDR1 and CDR2: SGHDT, YYEEEE.

The V call is TRBV20-1, the J call TRBJ1-1; a possible D gene is TRBD1 (5 bases). The germline CDR1 and CDR2 sequences are DFQATT and SNEGSKA (reference sequence). The CDR3 sequence is 11 residues long. The CDR3 protein is CGIEGETEAFF. For the CDR3, the DNA is TGCGGTATCGAAGGGGAAACTGAAGCTTTCTTT.

The gene calls are TRBV18 and TRBJ1-1, with a possible D match to TRBD1 (5 bases). Germline CDR1 reads KGHSH; CDR2 reads LQKENI. The CDR3 has 17 residues. V lost 4 bases and J lost 1, with 19 bases in between. CDR3: CASSQFSGGSTNTEAFF. CDR3 coding DNA: TGTGCCAGCTCACAATTTAGCGGGGGATCCACGAACACTGAAGCTTTCTTT.

The chain carries TRBV6-5 and TRBJ2-7, with a tentative D call TRBD2 (7 bases). CDR1 is MNHEY and CDR2 is SVGAGI in the germline V gene. V lost 0 bases and J 5 bases, leaving 11 bases between the germline ends. This CDR3 has 14 residues. This CDR3 is CASSYSAGAHEQYF. The CDR3 bases are TGTGCCAGCAGTTACTCGGCGGGGGCCCACGAGCAGTACTTC.

The chain recombines TRBV25-1 with TRBJ1-3, with 10 positions matching TRBD1. CDR3 length: 17 residues. J was trimmed by 4 bases and V by 1 base; bases with no gene match: 7. Germline lookup yields CDR1 MGHDK and CDR2 SYGVNS. The CDR3 region is CASSEFSGTGVGNTIYF. DNA for the CDR3: TGTGCCAGCAGTGAATTTAGTGGGACAGGGGTCGGAAACACCATATATTTT.

This chain joins TRBV19 and TRBJ1-5; a weak D match, TRBD1 (5 bases). This CDR3 contains 15 residues. Trimming stripped 4 bases from V and 3 bases from J, with 13 bases between. The germline V gene encodes CDR1 LNHDA and CDR2 SQIVND (reference sequence). CDR3 DNA: TGTGCCAGTAGTAAATATTCGGGGGTCAATCAGCCCCAGCATTTT. This codes for CASSKYSGVNQPQHF.

The chain couples TRBV6-6 to TRBJ1-1; no firm D call. This CDR3 spans 13 amino acids. Trimming shortened V by 5 bases and J by 1 base, and 8 bases separated the two germline ends. Germline values: CDR1 MNHNY, CDR2 SVGAGI (reference sequence). CDR3 DNA sequence: TGTGCCAGCAGTGCACCAGGGAACACTGAAGCTTTCTTT. Its translation: CASSAPGNTEAFF.

This clone was seen a single time. This chain links TRBV2 with TRBJ1-1, with TRBD1 matching over 8 bases. Germline-derived CDR1 and CDR2 are SNHLY and FYNNEI. Trimming removed 5 bases from V and 0 bases from J; junction bases left unmatched: 5. This CDR3 is built from 15 residues. The CDR3 DNA sequence: TGTGCCAGCAGTTGGGGACAGGCAATGAACACTGAAGCTTTCTTT. Amino acid sequence: CASSWGQAMNTEAFF.

The gene calls are TRBV18 and TRBJ2-5; TRBD1 agrees at 7 bases. Germline CDR1 KGHSH, CDR2 LQKENI. With V trimmed by 3 bases and J by 7 bases, 14 bases remained unmatched. The CDR3 spans 16 residues. CDR3 sequence: CASSPSSGQPAGTQYF. In DNA form, the CDR3 reads TGTGCCAGCTCACCGTCTTCGGGACAGCCGGCCGGGACCCAGTACTTC.

The rearrangement uses TRBV19 and TRBJ1-5; no clear D. Deletions cut 3 bases from V and 0 bases from J, with 18 bases between. This CDR3 has 18 amino acids. Germline V CDR1 and CDR2: LNHDA, SQIVND (reference sequence). CDR3 nucleotides: TGTGCCAGTAGTATTGAAATAAGTTGGGAGACTAGCAATCAGCCCCAGCATTTT. This sequence encodes CASSIEISWETSNQPQHF.

The chain recombines TRBV5-1 with TRBJ2-1; no clear D gene. CDR1 and CDR2 from the germline V gene are SGHRS and YFSETQ. The CDR3 covers 14 residues. V lost 1 base and J lost 3, with 8 bases in between. The CDR3 reads CASSLHRDYNEQFF. CDR3 nucleotides: TGCGCCAGCAGCTTGCATAGGGACTACAATGAGCAGTTCTTC.

The chain couples TRBV5-1 to TRBJ1-4; the D gene is possibly TRBD1 (6 bases). The V end lost 2 bases, the J end lost 8 bases, and 13 bases lay between the germline ends. The CDR3 covers 14 residues. The germline CDR1 and CDR2 sequences are SGHRS and YFSETQ. The CDR3: CASSFSGDGEKLFF. The CDR3 DNA is TGCGCCAGCAGCTTCTCAGGGGATGGAGAAAAACTGTTTTTT.